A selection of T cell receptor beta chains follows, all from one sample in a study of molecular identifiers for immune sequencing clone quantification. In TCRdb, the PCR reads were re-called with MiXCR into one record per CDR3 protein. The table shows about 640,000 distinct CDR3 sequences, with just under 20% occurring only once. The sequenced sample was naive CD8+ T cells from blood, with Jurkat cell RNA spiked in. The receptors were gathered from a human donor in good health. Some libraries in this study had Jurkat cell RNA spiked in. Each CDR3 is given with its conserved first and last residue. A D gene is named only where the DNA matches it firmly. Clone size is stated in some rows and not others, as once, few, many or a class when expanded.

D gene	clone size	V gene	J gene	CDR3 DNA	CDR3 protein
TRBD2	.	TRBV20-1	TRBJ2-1	TGCAGTGCTAGAGATGTGGGACTAGCGGGCGCCTACTCCTACAATGAGCAGTTCTTC	CSARDVGLAGAYSYNEQFF
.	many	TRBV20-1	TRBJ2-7	TGCAGTGCCAGGACTGAAAACGAGCAGTACTTC	CSARTENEQYF
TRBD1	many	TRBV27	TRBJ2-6	TGTGCCAGCAGTTATACAGGGGTGCACTCTGGGGCCAACGTCCTGACTTTC	CASSYTGVHSGANVLTF
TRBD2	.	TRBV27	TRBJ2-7	TGTGCCAGCAGTTTATTTGCGGGGGGGAGCTCCTACGAGCAGTACTTC	CASSLFAGGSSYEQYF
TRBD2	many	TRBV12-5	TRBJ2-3	TGTGCTAGTGGTTTGGCTGGCGGGGCGGGGGGGAGTCTGAATACGCAGTATTTT	CASGLAGGAGGSLNTQYF
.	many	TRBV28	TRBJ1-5	TGTGCCAGCAGATCCCCCGGGGTCAGCAATCAGCCCCAGCATTTT	CASRSPGVSNQPQHF
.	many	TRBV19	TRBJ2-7	TGTGCCAGTAGTATCGCTACGACGGCTCCGGCCTACGAGCAGTACTTC	CASSIATTAPAYEQYF
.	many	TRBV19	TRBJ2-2	TGTGCCAGTAGCCCTTGGGTGAGGGCCACCACCGGGGAGCTGTTTTTT	CASSPWVRATTGELFF
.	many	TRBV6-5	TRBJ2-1	TGTGCCAGCAGTTACTCATATGGGAGCTCCTACAATGAGCAGTTCTTC	CASSYSYGSSYNEQFF
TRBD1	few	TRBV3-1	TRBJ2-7	TGTGCCAGCAGCCAGGGGACAGGGGGCGGACTCGACGAGCAGTACTTC	CASSQGTGGGLDEQYF
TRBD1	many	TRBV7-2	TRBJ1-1	TGTGCCAGCAGCTCGGGGACAGGGCGAATTTCAGCTTTCTTT	CASSSGTGRISAFF
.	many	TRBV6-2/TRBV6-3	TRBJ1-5	TGTGCCAGCAGTTTAGGACAGTTGGGCAATCAGCCCCAGCATTTT	CASSLGQLGNQPQHF
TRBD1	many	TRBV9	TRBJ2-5	TGTGCCAGCAGTTCACCCGGGACAGGTGAAGAGACCCAGTACTTC	CASSSPGTGEETQYF
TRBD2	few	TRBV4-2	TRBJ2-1	TGTGCCAGCAGCCAAGTTGCTAGCGGGAGGGCAGCGTACAATGAGCAGTTCTTC	CASSQVASGRAAYNEQFF
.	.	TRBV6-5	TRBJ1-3	TGTGCCAGCAGTTACCTAAACAGGCCAGGATCCTCTGGAAACGCCATATATTTT	CASSYLNRPGSSGNAIYF
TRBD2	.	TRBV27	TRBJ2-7	TGTGCCGGCAGTTGGGGACTAGCGGGACCCTACGAGCAGTACTTC	CAGSWGLAGPYEQYF
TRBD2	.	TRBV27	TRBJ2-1	TGTGCCAGCAGTTACCGGGGGGGTGACAATGAGCAGTTCTTC	CASSYRGGDNEQFF
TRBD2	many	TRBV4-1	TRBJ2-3	TGCGCCAGCAGCCAAGAACCTAGCGGAGTCCAGACTAGCACAGATACGCAGTATTTT	CASSQEPSGVQTSTDTQYF
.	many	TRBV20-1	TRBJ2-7	TGCAGTGCTAGTTTGGCGGAGGGCTACTACGAGCAGTACTTC	CSASLAEGYYEQYF
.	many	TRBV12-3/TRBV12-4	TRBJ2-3	TGTGCCAGCAGTACTAGGAGGGACACAGATACGCAGTATTTT	CASSTRRDTDTQYF
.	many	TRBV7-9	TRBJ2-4	TGTGCCAGCAGCCCGATGGGGGAAAACATTCAGTACTTC	CASSPMGENIQYF
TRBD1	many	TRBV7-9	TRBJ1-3	TGTGCCAGCATCAACAGGGGGGGATCGGGAAACACCATATATTTT	CASINRGGSGNTIYF
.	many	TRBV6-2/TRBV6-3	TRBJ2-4	TGTGCCAGCAGTTACGGGACGGACTGGGGTGGATCCAAAAACATTCAGTACTTC	CASSYGTDWGGSKNIQYF
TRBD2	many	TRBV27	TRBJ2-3	TGTGCCAGCAGCTTAGTAGCGGGGGGGCCGGATACGCAGTATTTT	CASSLVAGGPDTQYF
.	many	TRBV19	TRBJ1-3	TGTGCCAGTAGTATAGGACACACCGACTCTGGAAACACCATATATTTT	CASSIGHTDSGNTIYF
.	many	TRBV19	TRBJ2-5	TGTGCCAGTAGTATGGGGTTGGAAGAGACCCAGTACTTC	CASSMGLEETQYF
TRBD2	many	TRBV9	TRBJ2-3	TGTGCCAGCAGCGGGGGGGATAGCGGGGCGACAGATACGCAGTATTTT	CASSGGDSGATDTQYF
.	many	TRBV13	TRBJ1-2	TGTGCCAGCAGCCACAACACCCAGGGCTACACCTTC	CASSHNTQGYTF
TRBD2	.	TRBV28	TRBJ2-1	TGTGCCAGTTCTAGCGGCCTAAACAGCAATGAGCAGTTCTTC	CASSSGLNSNEQFF
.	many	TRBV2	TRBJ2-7	TGTGCCAGCAGTGAAGAGACACCCCCGCTACGCGAGCAGTACTTC	CASSEETPPLREQYF
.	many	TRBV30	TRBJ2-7	TGTGCCTGGAGCGCCGGCGGCGAGCAGTACTTC	CAWSAGGEQYF
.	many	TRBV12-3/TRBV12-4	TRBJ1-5	TGTGCCAGCCAGCCGACGGGTAGCAATCAGCCCCAGCATTTT	CASQPTGSNQPQHF
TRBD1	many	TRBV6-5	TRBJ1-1	TGTGCCAGCAGACAGGGGGTAGGGACTGAAGCTTTCTTT	CASRQGVGTEAFF
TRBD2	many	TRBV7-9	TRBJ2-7	TGTGCCAGCAGAACCGCGGGACTAGCGTCGTACGAGCAGTACTTC	CASRTAGLASYEQYF
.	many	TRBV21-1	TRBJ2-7	TGTGCCAGCAGCAAAGGGAGCGGAGCCCCCTACGAGCAGTACTTC	CASSKGSGAPYEQYF
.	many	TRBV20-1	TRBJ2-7	TGCAGTGCTAACAGACTAGAGGCACCCTCCTACGAGCAGTACTTC	CSANRLEAPSYEQYF
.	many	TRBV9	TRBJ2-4	TGTGCCAGCAGCGTAGGGAGCACCCTAGCCAAAAACATTCAGTACTTC	CASSVGSTLAKNIQYF
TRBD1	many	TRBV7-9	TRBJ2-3	TGTGCCAGCAGCTCCGTAGGGACAGGGAATCCCACAGATACGCAGTATTTT	CASSSVGTGNPTDTQYF
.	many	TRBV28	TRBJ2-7	TGTGCCAGCAGCCGCCGGGACACCTACGAGCAGTACTTC	CASSRRDTYEQYF
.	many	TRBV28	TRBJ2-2	TGTGCCAGCAGTTTATATACCAGGTCGACCGGGGAGCTGTTTTTT	CASSLYTRSTGELFF
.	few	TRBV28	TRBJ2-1	TGTGCCAGCAGTCCACAGGGAAACAATGAGCAGTTCTTC	CASSPQGNNEQFF
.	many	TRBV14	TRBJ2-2	TGTGCCAGCAGCCAACCGAGTCGCGGCAGCAGATCGGAGCTGTTTTTT	CASSQPSRGSRSELFF
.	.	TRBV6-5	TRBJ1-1	TGTGCCAGCAGTTACAACAGGGTGAACACTGAAGCTTTCTTT	CASSYNRVNTEAFF
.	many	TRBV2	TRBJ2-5	TGTGCCGCCGGAATACAAGAGACCCAGTACTTC	CAAGIQETQYF
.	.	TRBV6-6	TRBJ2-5	TGTGCCAGCACACGGTACGCTGGGGAAGAGACCCAGTACTTC	CASTRYAGEETQYF